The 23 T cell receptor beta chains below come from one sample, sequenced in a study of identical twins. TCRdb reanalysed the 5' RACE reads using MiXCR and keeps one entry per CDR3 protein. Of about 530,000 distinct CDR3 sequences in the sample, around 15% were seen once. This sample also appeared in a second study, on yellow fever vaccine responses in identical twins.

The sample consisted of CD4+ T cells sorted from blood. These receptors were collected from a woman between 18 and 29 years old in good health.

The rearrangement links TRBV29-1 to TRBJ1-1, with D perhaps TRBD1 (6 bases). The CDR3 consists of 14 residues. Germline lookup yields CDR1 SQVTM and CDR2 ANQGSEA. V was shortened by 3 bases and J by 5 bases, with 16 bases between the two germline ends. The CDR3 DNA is TGCAGCGTTGACCCCTCAACAGGGTTGACTGAAGCTTTCTTT. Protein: CSVDPSTGLTEAFF.

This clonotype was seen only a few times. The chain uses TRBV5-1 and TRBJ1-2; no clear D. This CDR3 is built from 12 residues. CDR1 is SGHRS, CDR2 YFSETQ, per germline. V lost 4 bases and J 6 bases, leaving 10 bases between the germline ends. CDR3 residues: CASSDRTHGYTF. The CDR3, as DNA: TGCGCCAGCAGCGATCGGACCCATGGCTACACCTTC.

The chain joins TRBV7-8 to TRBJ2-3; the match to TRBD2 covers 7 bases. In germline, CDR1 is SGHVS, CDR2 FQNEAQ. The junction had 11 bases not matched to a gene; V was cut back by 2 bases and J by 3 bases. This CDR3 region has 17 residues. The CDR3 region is CASSLRRLAGVTDTQYF. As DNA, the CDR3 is TGTGCCAGCAGCTTAAGAAGGCTGGCGGGAGTTACAGATACGCAGTATTTT.

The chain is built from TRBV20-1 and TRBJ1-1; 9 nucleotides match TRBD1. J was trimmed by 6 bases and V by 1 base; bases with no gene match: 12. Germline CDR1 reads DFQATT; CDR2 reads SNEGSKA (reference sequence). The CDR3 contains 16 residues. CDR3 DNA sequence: TGCAGTGCTAGAGGGAGAACAGGGGGCAGTGACTCTGAAGCTTTCTTT. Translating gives CSARGRTGGSDSEAFF.

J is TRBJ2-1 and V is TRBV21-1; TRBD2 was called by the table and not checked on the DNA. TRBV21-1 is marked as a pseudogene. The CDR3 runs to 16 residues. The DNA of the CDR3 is TGTGCCAGCAGTTTTGTAGCGGGAGGGGACAACAATGAGCAGTTCTTC. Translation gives CASSFVAGGDNNEQFF.

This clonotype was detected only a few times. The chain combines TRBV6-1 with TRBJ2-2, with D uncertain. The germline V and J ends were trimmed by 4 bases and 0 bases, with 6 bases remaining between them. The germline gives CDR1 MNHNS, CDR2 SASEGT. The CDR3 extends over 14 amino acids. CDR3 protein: CASSAWANTGELFF. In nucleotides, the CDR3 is TGTGCCAGCAGTGCCTGGGCGAACACCGGGGAGCTGTTTTTT.

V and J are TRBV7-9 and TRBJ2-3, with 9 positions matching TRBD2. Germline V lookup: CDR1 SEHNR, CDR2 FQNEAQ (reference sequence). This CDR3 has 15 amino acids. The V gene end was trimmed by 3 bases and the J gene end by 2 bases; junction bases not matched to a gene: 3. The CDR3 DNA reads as TGTGCCAGCAGCTTGGCTAGCGGGAACACAGATACGCAGTATTTT. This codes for CASSLASGNTDTQYF.

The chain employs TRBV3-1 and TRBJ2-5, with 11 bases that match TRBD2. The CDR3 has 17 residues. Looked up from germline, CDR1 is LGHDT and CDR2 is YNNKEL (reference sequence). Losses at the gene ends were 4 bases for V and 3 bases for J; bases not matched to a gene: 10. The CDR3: CASSRGGLAGPKETQYF. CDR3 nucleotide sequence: TGTGCCAGCAGCCGAGGCGGACTAGCGGGTCCCAAAGAGACCCAGTACTTC.

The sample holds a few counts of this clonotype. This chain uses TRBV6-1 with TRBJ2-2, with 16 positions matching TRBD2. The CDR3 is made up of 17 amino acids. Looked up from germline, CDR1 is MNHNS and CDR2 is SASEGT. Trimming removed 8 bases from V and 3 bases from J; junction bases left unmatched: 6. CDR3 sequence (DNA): TGTGCCAGCGGCGGGACTAGCGGGAGGGTCGACACCGGGGAGCTGTTTTTT. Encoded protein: CASGGTSGRVDTGELFF.

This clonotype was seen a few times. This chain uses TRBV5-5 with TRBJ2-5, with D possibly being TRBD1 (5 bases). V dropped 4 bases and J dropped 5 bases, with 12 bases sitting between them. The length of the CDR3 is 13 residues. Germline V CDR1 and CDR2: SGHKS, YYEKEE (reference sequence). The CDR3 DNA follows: TGTGCCAGCAGCCAGGGAAGTTGGGAGACCCAGTACTTC. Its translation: CASSQGSWETQYF.

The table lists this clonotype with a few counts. Here the CDR3 reads CACSPLLAGGADTQYF. The CDR3 DNA sequence: TGCGCCTGCTCCCCCCTGCTAGCGGGGGGGGCAGATACGCAGTATTTT. The chain is built from TRBV5-1 and TRBJ2-3; TRBD2 agrees at 12 bases. Germline trimming cut 10 bases from V and 4 bases from J; bases unmatched to any gene: 13. The CDR3 extends over 16 amino acids. CDR1 and CDR2 (germline): SGHRS, YFSETQ.

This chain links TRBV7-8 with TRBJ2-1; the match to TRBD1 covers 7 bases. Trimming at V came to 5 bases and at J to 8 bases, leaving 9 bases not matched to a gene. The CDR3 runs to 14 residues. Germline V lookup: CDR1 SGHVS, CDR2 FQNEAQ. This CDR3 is CASSPLRTGDEQFF. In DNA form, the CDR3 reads TGTGCCAGCAGCCCATTAAGGACAGGAGATGAGCAGTTCTTC.

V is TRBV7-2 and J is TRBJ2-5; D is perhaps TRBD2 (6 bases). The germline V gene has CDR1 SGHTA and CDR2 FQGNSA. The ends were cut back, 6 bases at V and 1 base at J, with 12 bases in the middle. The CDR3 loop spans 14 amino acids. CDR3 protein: CASRSGSPQETQYF. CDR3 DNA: TGTGCCAGCAGGAGCGGGTCCCCCCAAGAGACCCAGTACTTC. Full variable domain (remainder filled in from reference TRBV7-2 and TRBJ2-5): GAGVSQSPSNKVTEKGKDVELRCDPISGHTALYWYRQSLGQGLEFLIYFQGNSAPDKSGLPSDRFSAERTGGSVSTLTIQRTQQEDSAVYLCASRSGSPQETQYFGPGTRLLVL.

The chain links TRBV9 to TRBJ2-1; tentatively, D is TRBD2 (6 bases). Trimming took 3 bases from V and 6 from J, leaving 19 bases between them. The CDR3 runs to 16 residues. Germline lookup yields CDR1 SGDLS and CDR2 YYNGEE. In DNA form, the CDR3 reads TGTGCCAGCAGCGAAGCCACCGGGAGAATACCCAATGAGCAGTTCTTC. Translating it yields CASSEATGRIPNEQFF.

The CDR3 sequence is CASSPTYSGFYYGYTF. In DNA form, the CDR3 reads TGTGCCAGCAGTCCAACCTATTCGGGGTTTTACTATGGCTACACCTTC. The V call is TRBV12-3 or TRBV12-4, the J call TRBJ1-2; no reliable D call. The length of the CDR3 is 16 residues. The V gene lost 5 bases and the J gene lost 3 bases, with 19 bases spanning the gap.

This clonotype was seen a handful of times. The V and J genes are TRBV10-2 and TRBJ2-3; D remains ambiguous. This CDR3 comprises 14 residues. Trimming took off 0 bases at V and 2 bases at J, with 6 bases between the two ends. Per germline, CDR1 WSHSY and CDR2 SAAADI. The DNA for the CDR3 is TGCGCCAGCAGTGAGTCAAGGATCACAGATACGCAGTATTTT. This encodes CASSESRITDTQYF.

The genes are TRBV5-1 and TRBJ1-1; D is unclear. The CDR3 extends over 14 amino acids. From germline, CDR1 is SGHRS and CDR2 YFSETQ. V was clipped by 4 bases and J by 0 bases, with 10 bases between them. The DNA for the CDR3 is TGCGCCAGCAGCGGCGGAGCTCTGAACACTGAAGCTTTCTTT. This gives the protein CASSGGALNTEAFF.

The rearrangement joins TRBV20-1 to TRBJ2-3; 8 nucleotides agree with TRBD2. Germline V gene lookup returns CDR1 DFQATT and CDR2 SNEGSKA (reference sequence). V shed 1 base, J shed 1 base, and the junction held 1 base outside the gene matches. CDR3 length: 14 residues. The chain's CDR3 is CSARAAGGTDTQYF. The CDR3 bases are TGCAGTGCTAGAGCAGCGGGGGGCACAGATACGCAGTATTTT.

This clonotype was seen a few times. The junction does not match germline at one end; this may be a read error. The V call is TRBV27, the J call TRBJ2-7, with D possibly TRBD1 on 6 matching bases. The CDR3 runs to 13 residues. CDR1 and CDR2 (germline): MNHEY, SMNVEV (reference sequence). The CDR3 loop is CASSVSRGYEQYF. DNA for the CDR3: TGTGCCAGCAGTGTATCCAGGGGTTACGAGCAGTACTTC.

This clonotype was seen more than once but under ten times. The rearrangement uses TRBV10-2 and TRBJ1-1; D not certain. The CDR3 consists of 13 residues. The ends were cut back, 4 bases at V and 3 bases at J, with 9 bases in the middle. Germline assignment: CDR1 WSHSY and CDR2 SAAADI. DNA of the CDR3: TGCGCCAGCAGTGTTAAGGGAGACACTGAAGCTTTCTTT. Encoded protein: CASSVKGDTEAFF.

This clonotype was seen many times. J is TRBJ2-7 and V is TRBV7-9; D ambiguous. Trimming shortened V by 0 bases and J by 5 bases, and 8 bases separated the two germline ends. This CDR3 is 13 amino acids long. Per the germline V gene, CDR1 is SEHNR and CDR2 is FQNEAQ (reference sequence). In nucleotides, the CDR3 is TGTGCCAGCAGCTTAGCGACCTTGGACGAGCAGTACTTC. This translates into CASSLATLDEQYF.

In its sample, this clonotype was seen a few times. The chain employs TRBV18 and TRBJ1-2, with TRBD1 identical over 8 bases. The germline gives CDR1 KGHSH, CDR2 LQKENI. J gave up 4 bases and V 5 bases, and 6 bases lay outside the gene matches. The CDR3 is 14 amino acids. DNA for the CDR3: TGTGCCAGCTCATCCAGGACAGGGACCTATGGCTACACCTTC. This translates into CASSSRTGTYGYTF.

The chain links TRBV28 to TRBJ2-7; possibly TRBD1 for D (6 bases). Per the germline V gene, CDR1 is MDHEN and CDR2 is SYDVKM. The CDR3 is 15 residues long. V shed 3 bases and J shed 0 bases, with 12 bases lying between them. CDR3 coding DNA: TGTGCCAGCAGTTTCAGGGGTCCGAGCTCCTACGAGCAGTACTTC. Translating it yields CASSFRGPSSYEQYF.